The clone carrying this TCR beta chain was seen ten or more times. Antigen unknown. These data originate in a study of T cells in Graves' hyperthyroidism and ophthalmopathy. Study in general: Pretreatment peripheral blood was obtained at initial diagnosis. The study's findings and limits: From stable hyperthyroidism, ophthalmopathy was set apart by a 13 V-J model. Most clonotypes that expanded in the thyroid above 0.001 also showed up in blood.

From germline, CDR1 is SEHNR and CDR2 FQNEAQ (reference sequence). CDR3 length: 14 amino acids. V lost 5 bases, J lost 6 bases, and 5 bases stayed unmatched. RNA transcripts were the template for amplifying TCR beta CDR3 regions. The study used the HTBI primer set for a first-round RT-PCR of the TCR CDR3. Using its own MiXCR run on the multiplex PCR reads, TCRdb lists one record per CDR3 protein. The data contain about 370,000 distinct CDR3 sequences, roughly 15% of them singletons. This sample holds PBMCs from about 10 ml fresh peripheral blood. Sequences were obtained from blood. This chain uses TRBV7-9 with TRBJ2-7; 12 nucleotides align to TRBD1. The receptor was isolated from a woman aged 55-70 years with Graves' ophthalmopathy. The CDR3 DNA reads TGTGCCAGCAGCATCGGGGACAGGGGGCGCGAGCAGTACTTC. It encodes CASSIGDRGREQYF.